Reported below is one TCR beta chain. The method was immunoSEQ multiplex PCR; TCRdb's version includes in-frame clones alone and lacks a portion of them. Of roughly 100,000 clones listed, over 90% are singletons. This entry is derived from a study of siplizumab effects on memory and regulatory T cells. The CDR3 is 16 residues long. V was clipped by 5 bases and J by 6 bases, with 17 bases between them. Germline V gene data show CDR1 as LNHDA and CDR2 as SQIVND (reference sequence). The receptor was isolated from a human donor in good health. The sequencing sample was made of Tregs sorted from blood. The rearrangement uses TRBV19 and TRBJ1-6; D perhaps matches TRBD1 (6 bases). CDR3 DNA sequence: TGTGCCAGTAGTCCTACAGGGCGTAGTGGTAATTCACCCCTCCACTTT. Its translation is CASSPTGRSGNSPLHF.